This T cell receptor (beta chain) was captured by sequencing in a study of blood T cell repertoires in COVID-19. Study in general: PBMCs, B-cell-depleted T cells, or T cells provided the cDNA or gDNA that made up the material.

Data came from immunoSEQ multiplex PCR; TCRdb stores just in-frame clones and leaves some out. The data contain 200,000 to 300,000 clones, about nine tenths of them singletons. CDR3 size: 15 residues. V was clipped by 4 bases and J by 6 bases; unmatched bases: 5. From germline, CDR1 is SGHRS and CDR2 YFSETQ. This TCR came from a man in his 60s who had recovered from COVID-19. Specimen: peripheral blood. The V gene is TRBV5-1, the J gene TRBJ1-4, with 11 positions matching TRBD1. The CDR3 region is CASSQGQGVHEKLFF. In DNA, the CDR3 is TGCGCCAGCAGCCAGGGACAGGGGGTTCATGAAAAACTGTTTTTT. Full variable domain (remainder filled in from reference TRBV5-1 and TRBJ1-4): KAGVTQTPRYLIKTRGQQVTLSCSPISGHRSVSWYQQTPGQGLQFLFEYFSETQRNKGNFPGRFSGRQFSNSRSEMNVSTLELGDSALYLCASSQGQGVHEKLFFGSGTQLSVL.